The entry that follows covers one T cell receptor (beta chain) sequence. The repertoire was sequenced with immunoSEQ multiplex PCR; TCRdb's copy has only in-frame clones and lacks some. This sample yields approximately 110,000 clones, of which under 95% are seen a single time; roughly 1.5% belongs to the top ten. This specimen comes from a study of T cells after somatic rescue of genetic block. Trimming cost V 7 bases and J 2 bases; bases outside gene matches: 11. The V gene's germline CDR1 is SGDLS and CDR2 YYNGEE. The CDR3 extends over 15 amino acids. The V call is TRBV9, the J call TRBJ1-2, with 7 positions matching TRBD1. This receptor was taken from a woman under 30. Sequencing input: peripheral blood mononuclear cells (PBMCs). CDR3 protein: CASGEDRARNYGYTF. The CDR3 coding sequence is TGTGCCAGCGGAGAAGACAGGGCAAGAAACTATGGCTACACCTTC.